The 20 T cell receptor beta chains below were found in one sample sequenced in a study of T cell changes during pregnancy in multiple sclerosis. Here immunoSEQ multiplex PCR was the method, and the copy in TCRdb shows in-frame clones only, minus some. This sample has under 75,000 clones, with roughly 92% found just once. Sequenced here: CD8+ T cells from peripheral blood mononuclear cells, sampled in the second trimester of pregnancy. These receptor sequences come from a female donor with multiple sclerosis, enrolled in a pregnancy study.

With respect to this clone: The sample has other DNA sequences that encode this CDR3 too. The chain uses TRBV27 and TRBJ1-5; D uncertain. The V end was cut by 5 bases, the J end by 0 bases, with 5 bases between. This CDR3 comprises 13 residues. Germline values: CDR1 MNHEY, CDR2 SMNVEV (reference sequence). The CDR3 loop reads CASSRYSNQPQHF. The CDR3 region has the DNA TGTGCCAGCAGTCGGTATAGCAATCAGCCCCAGCATTTT.

This clone is termed medium-sized. V usage is TRBV30 and J usage is TRBJ2-1; 7 bases are a match to TRBD2. The CDR3 has 14 residues. In germline, CDR1 is GTSNPN, CDR2 SVGIG (reference sequence). The junction had 3 bases not matched to a gene; V was cut back by 0 bases and J by 4 bases. CDR3 sequence reads: CAWSVLAEYNEQFF. CDR3 sequence (DNA): TGTGCCTGGAGTGTCCTAGCGGAGTACAATGAGCAGTTCTTC.

This chain links TRBV5-6 with TRBJ2-7, with D tentatively TRBD2 (5 bases). Per germline, CDR1 SGHDT and CDR2 YYEEEE. The CDR3 loop spans 14 amino acids. The V gene lost 4 bases and the J gene lost 2 bases, with 13 bases spanning the gap. The CDR3 loop is CASSDRDGTYEQYF. The CDR3 nucleotides read TGTGCCAGCAGCGACCGAGACGGGACCTACGAGCAGTACTTC.

The chain has TRBV7-2 and TRBJ2-3; D call uncertain. Germline V gene lookup returns CDR1 SGHTA and CDR2 FQGNSA. The germline V and J ends were trimmed by 5 bases and 2 bases, with 5 bases remaining between them. The CDR3 consists of 12 residues. As DNA, the CDR3 is TGTGCCAGCAGCCCTTCCACAGATACGCAGTATTTT. Amino acids: CASSPSTDTQYF.

The V gene is TRBV4-1, the J gene TRBJ2-7; TRBD2 aligns across 11 bases. The V gene end was trimmed by 4 bases and the J gene end by 3 bases; junction bases not matched to a gene: 2. Germline CDR1 MGHRA, CDR2 YSYEKL. There are 14 residues in the CDR3. The CDR3 sequence: CASSPGTSGYEQYF. The CDR3 nucleotides read TGCGCCAGCAGCCCCGGGACTAGCGGCTACGAGCAGTACTTC.

The genes are TRBV30 and TRBJ2-7; D might be TRBD2 (5 bases). V dropped 3 bases and J dropped 6 bases, with 9 bases sitting between them. CDR1 GTSNPN and CDR2 SVGIG come from the germline V gene (reference sequence). The CDR3 is made up of 11 amino acids. The CDR3 reads CAWRGRGEQYF. CDR3 coding DNA: TGTGCCTGGAGAGGTCGGGGCGAGCAGTACTTC.

The CDR3 sequence is CASSLLSGFNYGYTF. The CDR3 DNA reads TGTGCCAGCAGTTTATTGTCCGGGTTTAACTATGGCTACACCTTC. V gene TRBV27 combines with J gene TRBJ1-2; D call uncertain. V was pared by 1 base and J by 1 base, with 10 bases between. CDR1 MNHEY and CDR2 SMNVEV come from the germline V gene (reference sequence). This CDR3 is built from 15 residues.

J is TRBJ1-4 and V is TRBV5-1; 8 positions agree with TRBD1. CDR1 SGHRS and CDR2 YFSETQ come from the germline V gene. V was clipped by 3 bases and J by 1 base; unmatched bases: 5. The length of the CDR3 is 16 residues. The CDR3 reads CASSSTGGGTNEKLFF. The CDR3, as DNA: TGCGCCAGCAGCTCAACAGGGGGAGGAACTAATGAAAAACTGTTTTTT. The variable domain in full, with the rest retrieved from reference TRBV5-1 and TRBJ1-4, is KAGVTQTPRYLIKTRGQQVTLSCSPISGHRSVSWYQQTPGQGLQFLFEYFSETQRNKGNFPGRFSGRQFSNSRSEMNVSTLELGDSALYLCASSSTGGGTNEKLFFGSGTQLSVL.

About this clone itself: Other DNA sequences from this sample encode an identical CDR3 as well. The rearrangement links TRBV27 to TRBJ2-1, with 13 bases lining up with TRBD2. Germline assignment: CDR1 MNHEY and CDR2 SMNVEV (reference sequence). The CDR3 contains 15 residues. J was trimmed by 4 bases and V by 5 bases; bases with no gene match: 2. The CDR3 DNA sequence: TGTGCCAGCAGTCCGGGACTAGCGGGATACAATGAGCAGTTCTTC. It translates to CASSPGLAGYNEQFF.

With respect to this clone: Additional DNA sequences in this sample encode the identical CDR3. This rearrangement joins TRBV27 to TRBJ2-5; 10 bases are a match to TRBD2. The CDR3 runs 14 residues. Germline V gene sequence: CDR1 MNHEY, CDR2 SMNVEV (reference sequence). V trimming: 2 bases; J trimming: 4 bases; junction bases outside the gene matches: 1. CDR3 amino acids: CASSLLAGVETQYF. The CDR3 nucleotides read TGTGCCAGCAGTTTACTAGCGGGAGTAGAGACCCAGTACTTC.

This chain links TRBV29-1 with TRBJ1-1; maybe TRBD1 (5 bases). V was cut by 6 bases and J by 1 base, with 15 bases left in between. Germline-derived CDR1 and CDR2 are SQVTM and ANQGSEA. There are 14 residues in the CDR3. The CDR3 DNA sequence: TGCAGCGTGGGGCGTGGGGTGGCGAACACTGAAGCTTTCTTT. Residues: CSVGRGVANTEAFF.

The count of this clone is one. The chain has TRBV13 and TRBJ1-1, with D perhaps TRBD1 (6 bases). The ends were cut back, 5 bases at V and 1 base at J, with 17 bases in the middle. CDR1 PRHDT and CDR2 FYEKMQ come from the germline V gene (reference sequence). The CDR3 runs to 16 residues. CDR3 residues: CASSREAGATNTEAFF. CDR3 in DNA: TGTGCCAGCAGCAGAGAGGCAGGGGCGACGAACACTGAAGCTTTCTTT.

This chain uses TRBV7-9 with TRBJ1-1; D is ambiguous. This CDR3 spans 13 amino acids. CDR1 and CDR2 from the germline V gene are SEHNR and FQNEAQ (reference sequence). V was clipped by 6 bases and J by 10 bases, with 18 bases between them. CDR3 in amino acids: CASSPTEGRVAFF. The CDR3 nucleotides read TGTGCCAGCAGTCCCACAGAGGGTAGGGTAGCTTTCTTT.

This clone was counted only a few times. This sequence joins TRBV19 and TRBJ1-5; TRBD1 matches at 10 bases. The junction had 8 bases not matched to a gene; V was cut back by 6 bases and J by 9 bases. The CDR3 sequence is 14 residues long. From germline, CDR1 is LNHDA and CDR2 SQIVND (reference sequence). In DNA, the CDR3 is TGTGCCAGTAGGCCCGGGACAGGGGTTATGCCCCAGCATTTT. Translation: CASRPGTGVMPQHF.

The rearrangement links TRBV10-2 to TRBJ1-2; D gene uncertain. Between the trimmed V and J ends, which lost 3 bases and 8 bases, there was a span of 7 bases. Germline CDR1 reads WSHSY; CDR2 reads SAAADI. This CDR3 contains 11 residues. DNA for the CDR3: TGCGCCAGCAGTGATGGAGAAGGCTACACCTTC. Residues: CASSDGEGYTF.

V usage is TRBV12-2 and J usage is TRBJ2-1; the table's D call TRBD2 went unverified against the DNA. TRBV12-2 counts as a pseudogene. The CDR3 length is 15 residues. CDR3 sequence: CASRFYEPRVNEQFF. Here the CDR3 DNA reads TGTGCAAGTCGCTTCTATGAGCCCCGGGTGAATGAGCAGTTCTTC.

The chain has TRBV2 and TRBJ1-2, with 7 bases identical to TRBD1. The germline V gene encodes CDR1 SNHLY and CDR2 FYNNEI. Trimming removed 6 bases from V and 0 bases from J; junction bases left unmatched: 7. The CDR3 is 15 residues long. CDR3 nucleotides: TGTGCCAGCAGGGTTGACAGGGCGTCTAACTATGGCTACACCTTC. Translated: CASRVDRASNYGYTF.

This clone was observed a single time. The chain combines TRBV7-3 with TRBJ2-1; D is uncertain. CDR1 and CDR2 from the germline V gene are SGHTA and FQGTGA. The CDR3 consists of 15 residues. V gave up 6 bases and J gave up 0 bases, with 12 bases separating them. The chain's CDR3 is CASSSVRSSYNEQFF. In DNA form, the CDR3 reads TGTGCCAGCAGTAGTGTAAGGAGCTCCTACAATGAGCAGTTCTTC.

The chain has TRBV4-1 and TRBJ2-3; 8 bases are a match to TRBD2. Germline lookup yields CDR1 MGHRA and CDR2 YSYEKL. Trimming cost V 4 bases and J 4 bases; bases outside gene matches: 1. The CDR3 is made up of 13 amino acids. The CDR3 here is CASSPGGSDTQYF. In nucleotides, the CDR3 is TGCGCCAGCAGCCCGGGGGGGTCAGATACGCAGTATTTT.

The J gene is TRBJ2-5, the V gene TRBV5-1, with 14 bases fitting TRBD2. V lost 4 bases to trimming and J lost 3 bases; unmatched junction nucleotides: 5. From germline, CDR1 is SGHRS and CDR2 YFSETQ. This CDR3 is built from 16 residues. CDR3 sequence (DNA): TGCGCCAGCAGCGCACCGGGACTAGCGGGAGAAGAGACCCAGTACTTC. Amino acids: CASSAPGLAGEETQYF.